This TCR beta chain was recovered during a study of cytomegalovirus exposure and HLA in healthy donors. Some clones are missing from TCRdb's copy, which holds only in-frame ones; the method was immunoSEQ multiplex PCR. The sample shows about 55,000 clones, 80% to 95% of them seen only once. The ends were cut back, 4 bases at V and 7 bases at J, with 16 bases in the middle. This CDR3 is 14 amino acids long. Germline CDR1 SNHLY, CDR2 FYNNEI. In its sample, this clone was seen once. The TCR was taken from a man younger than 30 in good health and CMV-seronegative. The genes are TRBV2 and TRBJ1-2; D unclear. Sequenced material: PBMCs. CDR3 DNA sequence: TGTGCCAGCAGTGGGTCCTTGAACCTGAGTGGCTACACCTTC. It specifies CASSGSLNLSGYTF.